The entry below describes one T cell receptor beta chain. What it binds is not known. This specimen comes from a study of T cell responses to AZD1222 COVID-19 vaccine. Second-dose intervals near 4 or 12 weeks were combined. From germline, CDR1 is SGHTA and CDR2 FQGTGA. V shed 5 bases and J 7 bases; nucleotides not matched to a gene: 3. This CDR3 is 13 amino acids long. The data were produced by immunoSEQ multiplex PCR, yet TCRdb's version contains in-frame clones alone and is incomplete. The repertoire has roughly 80,000 clones, 75% to 95% of them found once; the top ten carry 3.3%. General study points: Mapped onto spike, vaccine-associated CD4 TCRs spanned it and were dominant at 160-218 and 743-854. Spike-specific TCRs gained breadth and depth after people received two AZD1222 doses. The peak T cell response came first, and repertoires were sampled only after it.

This chain joins TRBV7-3 and TRBJ2-1; TRBD1 matches 9 bases. The receptor comes from an adult who received the AZD1222 COVID-19 vaccine. The source was peripheral blood, collected 28 days after the second AZD1222 dose. CDR3 coding DNA: TGTGCCAGCAGCCCGGACAGGGGTAATGAGCAGTTCTTC. It yields the protein CASSPDRGNEQFF. Based on the CDR3 plus reference TRBV7-3 and TRBJ2-1, the full variable domain is GAGVSQTPSNKVTEKGKYVELRCDPISGHTALYWYRQSLGQGPEFLIYFQGTGAADDSGLPNDRFFAVRPEGSVSTLKIQRTERGDSAVYLCASSPDRGNEQFFGPGTRLTVL.